Below, one T cell receptor (beta chain) is given with its context. Its antigen is not known. V lost 1 base and J lost 0; bases outside the gene matches: 3. The germline V gene has CDR1 LNHDA and CDR2 SQIVND (reference sequence). This CDR3 region has 15 residues. The sample originates from a study of OX40 agonist ivuxolimab in advanced cancers. Study-wide points: Antigen specificity of clonally expanded peripheral T cells was not established. People who partly responded at 0.1-3.0 mg/kg had some of the least clonal expansion seen.

Sequenced by immunoSEQ multiplex PCR; TCRdb stores in-frame clones only, minus some. This table holds about 93,000 clones, roughly 94% found once. The origin of this receptor is an adult with an advanced solid tumor such as melanoma, head and neck, liver or kidney cancer. The rearrangement joins TRBV19 to TRBJ2-7; 7 bases are shared with TRBD1. This specimen was CD4+ or CD8+ T cells sorted from blood, taken in a trial of the OX40 agonist ivuxolimab. The CDR3 is CASSIVPGGSYEQYF. The CDR3 DNA follows: TGTGCCAGTAGTATAGTCCCAGGGGGCTCCTACGAGCAGTACTTC.